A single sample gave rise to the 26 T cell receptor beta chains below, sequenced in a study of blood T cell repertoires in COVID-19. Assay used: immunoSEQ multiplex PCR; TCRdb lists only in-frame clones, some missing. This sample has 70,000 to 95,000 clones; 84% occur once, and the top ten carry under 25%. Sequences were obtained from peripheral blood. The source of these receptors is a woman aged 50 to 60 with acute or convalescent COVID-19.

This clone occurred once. The CDR3 nucleotides read TGTGCCAGCAGTATACGTTTGACTAGCGGGACTGGGGAGCTGTTTTTT. Translating gives CASSIRLTSGTGELFF. This chain connects TRBV27 to TRBJ2-2; TRBD2 aligns across 11 bases. Trimming took 5 bases from V and 8 from J; bases not matched to a gene: 10. This CDR3 is 16 amino acids long. Germline V gene data show CDR1 as MNHEY and CDR2 as SMNVEV (reference sequence).

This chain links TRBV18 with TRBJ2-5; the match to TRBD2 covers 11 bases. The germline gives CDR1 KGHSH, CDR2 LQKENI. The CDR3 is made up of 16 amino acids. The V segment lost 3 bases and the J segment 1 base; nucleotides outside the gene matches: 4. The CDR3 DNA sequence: TGTGCCAGCTCACCTAGACTAGCGGGGATCCAAGAGACCCAGTACTTC. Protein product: CASSPRLAGIQETQYF.

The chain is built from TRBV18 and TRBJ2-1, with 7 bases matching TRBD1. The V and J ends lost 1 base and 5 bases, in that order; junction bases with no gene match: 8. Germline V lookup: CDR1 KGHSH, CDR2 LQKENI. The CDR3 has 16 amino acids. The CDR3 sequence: CASSPLQGDVNNEQFF. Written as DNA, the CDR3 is TGTGCCAGCTCACCACTCCAGGGGGATGTAAACAATGAGCAGTTCTTC.

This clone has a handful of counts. Here the CDR3 reads CASSPGPGNTEAFF. The CDR3 DNA is TGTGCCAGCAGTCCCGGACCGGGAAACACTGAAGCTTTCTTT. The rearrangement links TRBV6-4 to TRBJ1-1; D gene uncertain. This CDR3 has 14 residues. Trimming cost V 5 bases and J 2 bases, with 12 bases left between them. Germline-derived CDR1 and CDR2 are MRHNA and SNTAGT.

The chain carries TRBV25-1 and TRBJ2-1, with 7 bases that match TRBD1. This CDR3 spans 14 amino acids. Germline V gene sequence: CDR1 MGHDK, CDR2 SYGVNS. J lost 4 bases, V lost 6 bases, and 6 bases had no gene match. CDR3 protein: CASRSGQTYNEQFF. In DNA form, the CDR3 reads TGTGCCAGCAGATCGGGACAGACGTACAATGAGCAGTTCTTC.

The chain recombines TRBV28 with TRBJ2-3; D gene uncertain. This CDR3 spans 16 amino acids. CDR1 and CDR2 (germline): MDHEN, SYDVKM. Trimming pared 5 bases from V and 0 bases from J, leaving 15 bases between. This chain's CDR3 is CASSPLLVGSTDTQYF. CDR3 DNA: TGTGCCAGCAGTCCCCTCCTGGTCGGTAGCACAGATACGCAGTATTTT. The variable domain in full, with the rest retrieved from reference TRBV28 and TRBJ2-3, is DVKVTQSSRYLVKRTGEKVFLECVQDMDHENMFWYRQDPGLGLRLIYFSYDVKMKEKGDIPEGYSVSREKKERFSLILESASTNQTSMYLCASSPLLVGSTDTQYFGPGTRLTVL.

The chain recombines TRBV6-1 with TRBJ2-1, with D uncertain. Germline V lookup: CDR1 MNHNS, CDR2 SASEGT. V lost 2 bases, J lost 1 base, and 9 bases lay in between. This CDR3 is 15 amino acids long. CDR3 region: CASSEPFRSYNEQFF. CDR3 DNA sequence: TGTGCCAGCAGTGAACCATTCAGGTCCTACAATGAGCAGTTCTTC.

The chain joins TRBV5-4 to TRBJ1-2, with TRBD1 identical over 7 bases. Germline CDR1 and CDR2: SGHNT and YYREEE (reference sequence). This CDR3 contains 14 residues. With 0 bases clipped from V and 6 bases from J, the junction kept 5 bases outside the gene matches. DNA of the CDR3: TGTGCCAGCAGCTTGGGGGGACAGCCCCATGGCTACACCTTC. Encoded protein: CASSLGGQPHGYTF.

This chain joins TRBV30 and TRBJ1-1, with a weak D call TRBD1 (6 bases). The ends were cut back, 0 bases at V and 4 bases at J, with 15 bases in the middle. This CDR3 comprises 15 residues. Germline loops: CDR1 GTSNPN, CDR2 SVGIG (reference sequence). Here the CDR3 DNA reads TGTGCCTGGAGTGTGGTGGCAGGGGTTTTCACTGAAGCTTTCTTT. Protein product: CAWSVVAGVFTEAFF. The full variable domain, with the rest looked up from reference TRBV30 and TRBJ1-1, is SQTIHQWPATLVQPVGSPLSLECTVEGTSNPNLYWYRQAAGRGLQLLFYSVGIGQISSEVPQNLSASRPQDRQFILSSKKLLLSDSGFYLCAWSVVAGVFTEAFFGQGTRLTVV.

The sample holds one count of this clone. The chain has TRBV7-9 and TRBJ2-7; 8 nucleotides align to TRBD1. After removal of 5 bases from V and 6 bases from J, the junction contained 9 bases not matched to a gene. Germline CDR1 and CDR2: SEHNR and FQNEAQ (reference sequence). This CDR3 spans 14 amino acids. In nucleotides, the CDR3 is TGTGCCAGCAGCAGGAGAACAGGGGGAGGCGAGCAGTACTTC. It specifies CASSRRTGGGEQYF. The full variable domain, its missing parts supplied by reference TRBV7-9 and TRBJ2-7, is DTGVSQNPRHKITKRGQNVTFRCDPISEHNRLYWYRQTLGQGPEFLTYFQNEAQLEKSRLLSDRFSAERPKGSFSTLEIQRTEQGDSAMYLCASSRRTGGGEQYFGPGTRLTVT.

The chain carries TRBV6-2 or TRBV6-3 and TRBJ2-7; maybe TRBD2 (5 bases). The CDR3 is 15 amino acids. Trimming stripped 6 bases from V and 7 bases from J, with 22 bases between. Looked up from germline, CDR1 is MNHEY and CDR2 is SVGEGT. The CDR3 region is CASSPGYGLSGEQYF. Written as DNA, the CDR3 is TGTGCCAGCAGCCCCGGGTATGGCCTCTCGGGGGAGCAGTACTTC.

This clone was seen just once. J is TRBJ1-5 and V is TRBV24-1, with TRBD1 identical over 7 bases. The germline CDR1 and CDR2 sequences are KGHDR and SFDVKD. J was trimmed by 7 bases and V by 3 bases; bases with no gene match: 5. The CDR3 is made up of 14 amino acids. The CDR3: CATSDAAGQQPQHF. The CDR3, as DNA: TGTGCCACCAGTGATGCGGCGGGACAGCAGCCCCAGCATTTT.

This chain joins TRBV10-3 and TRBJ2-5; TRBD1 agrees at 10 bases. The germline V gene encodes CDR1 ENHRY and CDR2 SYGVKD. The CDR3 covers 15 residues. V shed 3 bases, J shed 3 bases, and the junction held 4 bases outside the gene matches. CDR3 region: CAISDDGQGEETQYF. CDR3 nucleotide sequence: TGTGCCATCAGTGATGACGGACAGGGGGAAGAGACCCAGTACTTC.

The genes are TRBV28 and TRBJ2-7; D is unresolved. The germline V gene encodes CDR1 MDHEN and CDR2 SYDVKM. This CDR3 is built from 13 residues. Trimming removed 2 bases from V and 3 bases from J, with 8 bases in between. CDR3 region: CASSLRQVYEQYF. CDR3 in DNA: TGTGCCAGCAGTTTACGTCAGGTCTACGAGCAGTACTTC.

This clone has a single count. As DNA, the CDR3 is TGTGCCAGCAGGGGGCCGGGGGTAGGCGAAAAACTGTTTTTT. This codes for CASRGPGVGEKLFF. The chain recombines TRBV28 with TRBJ1-4; D possibly corresponds to TRBD1 (5 bases). The CDR3 runs to 14 residues. From germline, CDR1 is MDHEN and CDR2 SYDVKM. Between the trimmed V and J ends, which lost 6 bases and 8 bases, there was a span of 16 bases.

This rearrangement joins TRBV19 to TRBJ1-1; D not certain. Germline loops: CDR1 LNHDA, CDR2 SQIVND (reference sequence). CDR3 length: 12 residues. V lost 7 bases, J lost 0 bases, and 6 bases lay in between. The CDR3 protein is CASTTLNTEAFF. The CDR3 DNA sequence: TGTGCCAGTACCACACTGAACACTGAAGCTTTCTTT.

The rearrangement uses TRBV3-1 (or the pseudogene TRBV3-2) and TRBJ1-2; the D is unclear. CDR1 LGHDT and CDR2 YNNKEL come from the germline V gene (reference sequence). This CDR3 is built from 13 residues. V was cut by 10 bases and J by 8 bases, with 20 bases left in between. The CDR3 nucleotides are TGTGCCACCAAGAAAAATGGGCAAACCGGCTACACCTTC. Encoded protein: CATKKNGQTGYTF.

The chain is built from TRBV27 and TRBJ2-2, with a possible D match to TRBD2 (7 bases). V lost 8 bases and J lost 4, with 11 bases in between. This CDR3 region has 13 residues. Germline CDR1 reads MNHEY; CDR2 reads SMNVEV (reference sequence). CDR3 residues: CASGGAGTGELFF. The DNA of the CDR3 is TGTGCCAGCGGGGGGGCGGGCACCGGGGAGCTGTTTTTT.

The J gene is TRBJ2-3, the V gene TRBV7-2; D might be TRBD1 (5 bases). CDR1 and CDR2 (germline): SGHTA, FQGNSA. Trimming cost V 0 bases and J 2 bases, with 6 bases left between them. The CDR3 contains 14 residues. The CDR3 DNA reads TGTGCCAGCAGCTTAGCGGGGCCCACAGATACGCAGTATTTT. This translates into CASSLAGPTDTQYF.

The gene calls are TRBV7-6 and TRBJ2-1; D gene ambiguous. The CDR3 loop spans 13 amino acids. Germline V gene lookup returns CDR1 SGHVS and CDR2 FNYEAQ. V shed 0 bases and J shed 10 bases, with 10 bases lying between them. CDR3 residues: CASSLAGSPEQFF. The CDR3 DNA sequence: TGTGCCAGCAGCTTAGCGGGCAGCCCGGAGCAGTTCTTC.

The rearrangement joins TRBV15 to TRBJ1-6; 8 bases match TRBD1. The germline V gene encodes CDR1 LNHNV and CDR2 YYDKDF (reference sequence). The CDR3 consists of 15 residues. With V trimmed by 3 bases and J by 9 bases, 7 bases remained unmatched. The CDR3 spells CATSRVLDRGSPLHF. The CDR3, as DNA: TGTGCCACCAGCAGGGTTTTAGACAGGGGTTCACCCCTCCACTTT.

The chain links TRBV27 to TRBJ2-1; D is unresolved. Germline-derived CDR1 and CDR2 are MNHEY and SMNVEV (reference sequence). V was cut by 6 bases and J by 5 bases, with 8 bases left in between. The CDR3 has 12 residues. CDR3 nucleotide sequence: TGTGCCAGCAGCCGACAACACAATGAGCAGTTCTTC. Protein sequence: CASSRQHNEQFF.

The CDR3 sequence is CAISGAGGPGEQFF. The CDR3 DNA sequence: TGTGCCATCAGTGGCGCGGGAGGGCCCGGTGAGCAGTTCTTC. The rearrangement uses TRBV10-3 and TRBJ2-1, with 9 bases aligning to TRBD2. The CDR3 runs to 14 residues. Germline CDR1 ENHRY, CDR2 SYGVKD. V was pared by 4 bases and J by 9 bases, with 7 bases of the junction left unmatched.

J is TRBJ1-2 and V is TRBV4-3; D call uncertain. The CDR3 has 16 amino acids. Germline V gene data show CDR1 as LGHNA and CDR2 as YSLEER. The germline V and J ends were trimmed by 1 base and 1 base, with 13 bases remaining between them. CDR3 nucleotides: TGCGCCAGCAGCCAAGTTTTCGGCGGCAATAACTATGGCTACACCTTC. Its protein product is CASSQVFGGNNYGYTF.

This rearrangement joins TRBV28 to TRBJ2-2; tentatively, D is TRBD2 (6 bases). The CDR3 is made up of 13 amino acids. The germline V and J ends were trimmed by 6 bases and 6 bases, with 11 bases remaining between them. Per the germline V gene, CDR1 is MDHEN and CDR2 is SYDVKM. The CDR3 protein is CASRRGGPGELFF. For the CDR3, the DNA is TGTGCCAGCAGACGAGGAGGGCCCGGGGAGCTGTTTTTT.

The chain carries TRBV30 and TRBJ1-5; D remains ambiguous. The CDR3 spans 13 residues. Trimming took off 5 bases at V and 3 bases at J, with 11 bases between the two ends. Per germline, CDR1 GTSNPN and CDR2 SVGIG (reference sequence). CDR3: CAWAQEDNQPQHF. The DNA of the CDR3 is TGTGCCTGGGCCCAGGAGGACAATCAGCCCCAGCATTTT.